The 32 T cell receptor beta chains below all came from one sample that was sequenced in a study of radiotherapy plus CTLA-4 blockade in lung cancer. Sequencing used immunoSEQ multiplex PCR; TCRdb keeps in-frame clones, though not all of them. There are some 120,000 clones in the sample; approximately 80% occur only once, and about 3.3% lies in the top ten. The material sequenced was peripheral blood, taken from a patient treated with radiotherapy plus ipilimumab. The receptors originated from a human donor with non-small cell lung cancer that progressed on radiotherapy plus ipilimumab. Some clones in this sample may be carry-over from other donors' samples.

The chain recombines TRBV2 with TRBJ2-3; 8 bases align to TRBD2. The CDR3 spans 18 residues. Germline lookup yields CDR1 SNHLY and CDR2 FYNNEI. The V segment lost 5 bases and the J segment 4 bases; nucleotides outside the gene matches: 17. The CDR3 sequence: CASSTKRTAGGAPDTQYF. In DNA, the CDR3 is TGTGCCAGCAGTACAAAGAGAACGGCCGGGGGGGCCCCAGATACGCAGTATTTT.

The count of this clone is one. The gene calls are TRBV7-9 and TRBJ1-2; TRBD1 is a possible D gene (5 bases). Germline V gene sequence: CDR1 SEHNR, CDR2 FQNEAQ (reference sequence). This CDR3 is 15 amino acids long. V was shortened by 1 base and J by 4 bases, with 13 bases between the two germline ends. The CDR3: CASSLDRGLSYGYTF. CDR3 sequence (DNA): TGTGCCAGCAGCTTAGATAGGGGTCTGAGCTATGGCTACACCTTC.

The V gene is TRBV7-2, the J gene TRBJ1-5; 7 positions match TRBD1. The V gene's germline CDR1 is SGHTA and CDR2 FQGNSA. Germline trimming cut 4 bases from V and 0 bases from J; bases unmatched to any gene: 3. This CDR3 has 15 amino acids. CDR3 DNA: TGTGCCAGCAGCTACAGGGGCTATAGCAATCAGCCCCAGCATTTT. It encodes CASSYRGYSNQPQHF.

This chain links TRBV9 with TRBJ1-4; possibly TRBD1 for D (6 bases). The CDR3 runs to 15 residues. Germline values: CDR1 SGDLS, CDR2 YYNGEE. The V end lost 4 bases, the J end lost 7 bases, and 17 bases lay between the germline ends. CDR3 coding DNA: TGTGCCAGCAGCTTAACGTATGGGGGGGCTGAAAAACTGTTTTTT. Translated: CASSLTYGGAEKLFF.

CDR3 region: CASSKYPTYEQYF. In nucleotides, the CDR3 is TGTGCCAGCAGTAAGTACCCAACCTACGAGCAGTACTTC. V is TRBV5-6 and J is TRBJ2-7; D gene uncertain. CDR3 length equals 13 residues. Trimming took 5 bases from V and 2 from J, leaving 11 bases between them. Germline V gives CDR1 SGHDT, CDR2 YYEEEE.

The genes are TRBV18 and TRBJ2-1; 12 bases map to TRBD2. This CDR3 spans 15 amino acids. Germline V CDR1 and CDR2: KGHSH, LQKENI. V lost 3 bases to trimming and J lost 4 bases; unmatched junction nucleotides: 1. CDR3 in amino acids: CASSPGTSGYNEQFF. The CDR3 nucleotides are TGTGCCAGCTCACCCGGGACTAGCGGGTACAATGAGCAGTTCTTC.

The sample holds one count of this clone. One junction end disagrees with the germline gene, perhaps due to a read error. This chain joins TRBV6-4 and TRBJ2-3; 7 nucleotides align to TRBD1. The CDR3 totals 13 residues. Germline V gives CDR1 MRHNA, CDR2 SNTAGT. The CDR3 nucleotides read TGTGCCTGCAGTGACAGGGCCACAGATACGCAGTATTTT. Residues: CACSDRATDTQYF.

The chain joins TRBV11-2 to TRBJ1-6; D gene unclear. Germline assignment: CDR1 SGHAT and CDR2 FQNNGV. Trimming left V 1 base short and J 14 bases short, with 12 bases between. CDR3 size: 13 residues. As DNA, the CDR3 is TGTGCCAGCAGCTTAGTCTGGAGGACCACCCTCCACTTT. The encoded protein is CASSLVWRTTLHF. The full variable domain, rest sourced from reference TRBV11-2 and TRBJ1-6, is EAGVAQSPRYKIIEKRQSVAFWCNPISGHATLYWYQQILGQGPKLLIQFQNNGVVDDSQLPKDRFSAERLKGVDSTLKIQPAKLEDSAVYLCASSLVWRTTLHFGNGTRLTVT.

CDR3 DNA: TGCAGCGTTGTTATGACAGACCCGAACACCGGGGAGCTGTTTTTT. This sequence encodes CSVVMTDPNTGELFF. This rearrangement joins TRBV29-1 to TRBJ2-2; maybe TRBD1 (5 bases). CDR3 length equals 15 residues. The ends were cut back, 4 bases at V and 0 bases at J, with 12 bases in the middle. Germline CDR1 reads SQVTM; CDR2 reads ANQGSEA.

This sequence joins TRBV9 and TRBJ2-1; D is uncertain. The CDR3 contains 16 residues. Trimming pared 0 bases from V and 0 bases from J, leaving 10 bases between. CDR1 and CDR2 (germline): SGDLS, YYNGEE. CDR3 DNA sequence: TGTGCCAGCAGCGTAGCTACCCAGCCCTCCTACAATGAGCAGTTCTTC. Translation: CASSVATQPSYNEQFF.

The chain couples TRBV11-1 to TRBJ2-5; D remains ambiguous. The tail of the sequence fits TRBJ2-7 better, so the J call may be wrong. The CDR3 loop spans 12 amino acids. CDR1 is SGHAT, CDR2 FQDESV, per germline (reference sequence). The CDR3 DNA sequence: TGTGCCAGCAGCCCTACCCGGGACGAGCAGTACTTC. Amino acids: CASSPTRDEQYF.

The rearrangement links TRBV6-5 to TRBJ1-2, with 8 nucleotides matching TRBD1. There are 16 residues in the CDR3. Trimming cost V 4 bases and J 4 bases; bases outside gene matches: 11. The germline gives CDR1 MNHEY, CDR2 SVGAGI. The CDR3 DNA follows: TGTGCCAGCAGTTCGGTCGCGGCAACAGGGGGCTATGGCTACACCTTC. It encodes CASSSVAATGGYGYTF.

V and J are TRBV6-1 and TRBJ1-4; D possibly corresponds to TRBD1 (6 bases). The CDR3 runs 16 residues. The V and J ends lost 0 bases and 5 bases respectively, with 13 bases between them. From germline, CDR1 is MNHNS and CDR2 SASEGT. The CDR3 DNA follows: TGTGCCAGCAGTGAAGCGGACAGTTCTTGGAATGAAAAACTGTTTTTT. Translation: CASSEADSSWNEKLFF.

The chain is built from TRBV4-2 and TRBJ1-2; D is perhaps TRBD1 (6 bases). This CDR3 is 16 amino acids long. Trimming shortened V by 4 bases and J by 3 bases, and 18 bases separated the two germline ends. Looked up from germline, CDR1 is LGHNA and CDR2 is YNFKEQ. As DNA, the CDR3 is TGTGCCAGCAGCCTAGACGGACAGAACTATTACTATGGCTACACCTTC. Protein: CASSLDGQNYYYGYTF.

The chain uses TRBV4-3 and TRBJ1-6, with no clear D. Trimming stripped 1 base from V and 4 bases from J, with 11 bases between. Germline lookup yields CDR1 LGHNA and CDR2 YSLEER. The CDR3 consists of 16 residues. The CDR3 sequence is CASSQVGSFYNSPLHF. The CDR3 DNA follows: TGCGCCAGCAGCCAAGTTGGCAGCTTTTATAATTCACCCCTCCACTTT.

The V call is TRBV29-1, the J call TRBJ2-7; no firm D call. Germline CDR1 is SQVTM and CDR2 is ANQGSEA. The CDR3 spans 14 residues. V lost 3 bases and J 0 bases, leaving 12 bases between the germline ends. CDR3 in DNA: TGCAGCGTTGAGGTGGGATATAACTCCTACGAGCAGTACTTC. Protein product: CSVEVGYNSYEQYF.

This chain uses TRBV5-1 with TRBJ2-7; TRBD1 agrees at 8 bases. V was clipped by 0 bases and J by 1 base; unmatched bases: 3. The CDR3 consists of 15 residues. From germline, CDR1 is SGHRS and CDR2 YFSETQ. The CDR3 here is CASSLDRGASYEQYF. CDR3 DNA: TGCGCCAGCAGCTTGGACAGGGGGGCTTCCTACGAGCAGTACTTC.

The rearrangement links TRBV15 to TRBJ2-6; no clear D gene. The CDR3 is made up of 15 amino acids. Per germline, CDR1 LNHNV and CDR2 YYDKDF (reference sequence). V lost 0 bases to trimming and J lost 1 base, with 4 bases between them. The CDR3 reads CATSRDRSGANVLTF. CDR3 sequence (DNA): TGTGCCACCAGCAGAGACAGGTCTGGGGCCAACGTCCTGACTTTC.

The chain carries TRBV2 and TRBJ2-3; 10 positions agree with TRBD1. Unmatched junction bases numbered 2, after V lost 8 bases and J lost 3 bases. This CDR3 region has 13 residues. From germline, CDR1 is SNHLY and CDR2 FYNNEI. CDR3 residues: CASPGQGTDTQYF. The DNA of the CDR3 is TGTGCCAGCCCGGGACAGGGGACAGATACGCAGTATTTT.

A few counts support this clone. CDR3 protein: CASSQSRDRVNQPQHF. The CDR3 DNA reads TGCGCCAGCAGCCAAAGCCGGGACAGGGTCAATCAGCCCCAGCATTTT. The chain recombines TRBV4-1 with TRBJ1-5; 9 bases agree with TRBD1. The V segment lost 2 bases and the J segment 3 bases; nucleotides outside the gene matches: 5. This CDR3 is built from 16 residues. Germline V CDR1 and CDR2: MGHRA, YSYEKL.

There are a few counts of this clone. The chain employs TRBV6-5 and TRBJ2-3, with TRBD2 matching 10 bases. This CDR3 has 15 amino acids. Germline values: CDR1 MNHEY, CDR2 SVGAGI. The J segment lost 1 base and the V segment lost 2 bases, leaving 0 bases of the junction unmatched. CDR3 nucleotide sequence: TGTGCCAGCAGTTACGGACTAGCGGGCACAGATACGCAGTATTTT. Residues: CASSYGLAGTDTQYF.

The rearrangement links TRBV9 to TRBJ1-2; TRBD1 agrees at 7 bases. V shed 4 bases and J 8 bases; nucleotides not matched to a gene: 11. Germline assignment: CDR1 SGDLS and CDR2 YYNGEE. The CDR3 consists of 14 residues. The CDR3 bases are TGTGCCAGCAGCCCAACCCAGGACAGGCCCGGCTACACCTTC. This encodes CASSPTQDRPGYTF.

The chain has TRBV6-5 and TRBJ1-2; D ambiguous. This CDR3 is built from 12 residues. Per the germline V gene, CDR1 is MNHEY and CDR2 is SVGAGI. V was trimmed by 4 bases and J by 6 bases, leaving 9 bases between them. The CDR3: CASSSNLDGYTF. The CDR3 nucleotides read TGTGCCAGCAGTTCGAACCTCGATGGCTACACCTTC.

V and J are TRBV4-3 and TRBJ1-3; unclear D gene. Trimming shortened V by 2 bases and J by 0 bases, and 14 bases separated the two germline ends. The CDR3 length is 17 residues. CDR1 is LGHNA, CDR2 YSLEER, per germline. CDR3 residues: CASSQIRTESSGNTIYF. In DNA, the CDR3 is TGCGCCAGCAGCCAAATACGGACGGAGAGCTCTGGAAACACCATATATTTT.

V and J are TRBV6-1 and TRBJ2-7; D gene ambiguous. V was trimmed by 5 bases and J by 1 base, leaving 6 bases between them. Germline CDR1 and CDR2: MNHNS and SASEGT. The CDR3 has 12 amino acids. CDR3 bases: TGTGCCAGCAGTATCAGGTCCTACGAGCAGTACTTC. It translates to CASSIRSYEQYF.

CDR3 in DNA: TGTGCCAGCAGCTCCGGGGAGGGTCAGCCCCAGCATTTT. Translating it yields CASSSGEGQPQHF. The chain combines TRBV7-2 with TRBJ1-5; no clear D. This CDR3 spans 13 amino acids. CDR1 and CDR2 from the germline V gene are SGHTA and FQGNSA. V lost 4 bases and J lost 6, with 10 bases in between.

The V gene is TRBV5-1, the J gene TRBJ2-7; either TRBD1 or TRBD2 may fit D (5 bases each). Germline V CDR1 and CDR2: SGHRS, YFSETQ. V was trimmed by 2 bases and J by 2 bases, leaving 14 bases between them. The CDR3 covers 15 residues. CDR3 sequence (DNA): TGCGCCAGCAGCTTAGGGACGTACATGACCTACGAGCAGTACTTC. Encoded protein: CASSLGTYMTYEQYF.

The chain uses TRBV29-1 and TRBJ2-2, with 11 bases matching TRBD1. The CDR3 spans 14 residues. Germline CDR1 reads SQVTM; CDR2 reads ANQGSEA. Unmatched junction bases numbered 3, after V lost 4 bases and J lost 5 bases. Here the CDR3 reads CSVGTGGRTGELFF. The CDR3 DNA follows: TGCAGCGTTGGGACAGGGGGCAGGACCGGGGAGCTGTTTTTT.

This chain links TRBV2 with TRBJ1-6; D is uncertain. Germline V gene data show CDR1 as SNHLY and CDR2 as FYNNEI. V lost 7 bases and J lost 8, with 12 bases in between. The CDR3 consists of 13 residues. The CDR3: CASTLGMDSPLHF. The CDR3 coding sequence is TGTGCCAGCACTTTGGGGATGGATTCACCCCTCCACTTT.

The CDR3 DNA reads TGTGCCAGCAGCTTAGATGCACAGGGGACCTACGAGCAGTACTTC. Its translation is CASSLDAQGTYEQYF. The chain links TRBV7-9 to TRBJ2-7; TRBD1 matches 7 bases. Germline lookup yields CDR1 SEHNR and CDR2 FQNEAQ (reference sequence). The CDR3 has 15 residues. J lost 2 bases, V lost 1 base, and 5 bases had no gene match.

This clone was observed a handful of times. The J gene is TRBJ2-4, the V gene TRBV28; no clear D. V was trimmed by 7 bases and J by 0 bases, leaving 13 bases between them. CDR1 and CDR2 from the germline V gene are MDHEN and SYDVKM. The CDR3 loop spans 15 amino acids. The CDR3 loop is CASTRQTIAKNIQYF. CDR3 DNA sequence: TGTGCCAGCACCCGACAAACCATAGCCAAAAACATTCAGTACTTC.

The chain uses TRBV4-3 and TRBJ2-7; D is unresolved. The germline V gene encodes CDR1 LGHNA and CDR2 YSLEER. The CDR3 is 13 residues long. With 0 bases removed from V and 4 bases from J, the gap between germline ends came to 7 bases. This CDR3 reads CASSQDGDYEQYF. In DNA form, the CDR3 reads TGCGCCAGCAGCCAAGATGGGGATTACGAGCAGTACTTC.